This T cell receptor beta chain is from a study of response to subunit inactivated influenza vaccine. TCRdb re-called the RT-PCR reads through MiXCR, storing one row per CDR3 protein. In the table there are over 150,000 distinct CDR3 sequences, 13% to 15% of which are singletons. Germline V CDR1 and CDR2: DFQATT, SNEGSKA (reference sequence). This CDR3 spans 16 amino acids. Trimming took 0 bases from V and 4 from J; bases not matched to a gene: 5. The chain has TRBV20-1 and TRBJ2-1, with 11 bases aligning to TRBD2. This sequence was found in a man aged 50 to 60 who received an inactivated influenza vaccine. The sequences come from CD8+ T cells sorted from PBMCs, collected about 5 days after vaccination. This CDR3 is CSARDRLAGTYNEQFF. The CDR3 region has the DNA TGCAGTGCTAGAGACCGACTAGCGGGGACTTACAATGAGCAGTTCTTC.